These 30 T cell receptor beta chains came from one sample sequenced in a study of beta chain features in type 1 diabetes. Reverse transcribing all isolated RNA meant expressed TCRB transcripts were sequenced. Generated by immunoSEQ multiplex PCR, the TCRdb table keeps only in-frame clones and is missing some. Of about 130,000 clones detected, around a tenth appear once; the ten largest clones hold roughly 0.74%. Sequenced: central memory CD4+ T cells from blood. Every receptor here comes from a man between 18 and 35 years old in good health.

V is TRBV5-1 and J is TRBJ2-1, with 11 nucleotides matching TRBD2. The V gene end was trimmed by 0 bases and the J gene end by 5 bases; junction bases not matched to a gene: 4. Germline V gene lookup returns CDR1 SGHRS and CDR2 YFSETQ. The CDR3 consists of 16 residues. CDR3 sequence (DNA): TGCGCCAGCAGCTTGGTCACTAGCGGGGGAGACAATGAGCAGTTCTTC. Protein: CASSLVTSGGDNEQFF.

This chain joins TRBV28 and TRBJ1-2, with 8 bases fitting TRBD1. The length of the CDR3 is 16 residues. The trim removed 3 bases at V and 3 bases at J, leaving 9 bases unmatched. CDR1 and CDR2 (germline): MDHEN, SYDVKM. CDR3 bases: TGTGCCAGCAGTTTGGGCAGGGGGCAAGGCTACTATGGCTACACCTTC. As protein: CASSLGRGQGYYGYTF.

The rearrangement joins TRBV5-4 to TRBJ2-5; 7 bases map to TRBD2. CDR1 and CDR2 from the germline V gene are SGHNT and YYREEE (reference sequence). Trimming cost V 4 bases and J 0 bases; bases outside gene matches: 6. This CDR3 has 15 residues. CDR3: CASSVSGVNQETQYF. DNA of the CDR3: TGTGCCAGCAGCGTGAGCGGGGTGAACCAAGAGACCCAGTACTTC.

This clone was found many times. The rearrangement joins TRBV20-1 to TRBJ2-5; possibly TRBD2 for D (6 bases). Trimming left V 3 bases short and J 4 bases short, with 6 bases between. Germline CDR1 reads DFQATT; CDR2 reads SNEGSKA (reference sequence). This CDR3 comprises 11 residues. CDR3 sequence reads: CSASSGETQYF. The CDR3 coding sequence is TGCAGTGCTAGTAGCGGAGAGACCCAGTACTTC.

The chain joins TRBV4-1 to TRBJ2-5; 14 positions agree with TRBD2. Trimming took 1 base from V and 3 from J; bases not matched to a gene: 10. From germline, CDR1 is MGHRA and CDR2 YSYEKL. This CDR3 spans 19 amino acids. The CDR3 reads CASSQGRLAGGPLEETQYF. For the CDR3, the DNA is TGCGCCAGCAGCCAAGGCCGACTAGCGGGGGGGCCGCTTGAAGAGACCCAGTACTTC.

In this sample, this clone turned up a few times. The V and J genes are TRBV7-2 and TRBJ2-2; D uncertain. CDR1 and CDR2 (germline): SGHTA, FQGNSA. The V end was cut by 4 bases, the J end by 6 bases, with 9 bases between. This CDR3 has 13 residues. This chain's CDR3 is CASSSFSPGELFF. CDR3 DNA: TGTGCCAGCAGCTCTTTTAGCCCCGGGGAGCTGTTTTTT.

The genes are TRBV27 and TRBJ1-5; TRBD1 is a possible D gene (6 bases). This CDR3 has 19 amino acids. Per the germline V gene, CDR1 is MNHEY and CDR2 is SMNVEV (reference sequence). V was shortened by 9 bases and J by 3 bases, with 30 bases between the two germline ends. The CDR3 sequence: CAREFFSQKRGTNNQPQHF. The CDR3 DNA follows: TGTGCCAGGGAGTTCTTTTCACAGAAAAGGGGGACTAACAATCAGCCCCAGCATTTT.

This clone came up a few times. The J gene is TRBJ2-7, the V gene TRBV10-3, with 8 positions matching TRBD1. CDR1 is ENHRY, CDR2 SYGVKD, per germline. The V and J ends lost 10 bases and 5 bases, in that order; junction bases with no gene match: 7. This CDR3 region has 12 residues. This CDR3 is CATRTGTDEQYF. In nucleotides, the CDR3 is TGTGCCACCCGGACAGGGACGGACGAGCAGTACTTC.

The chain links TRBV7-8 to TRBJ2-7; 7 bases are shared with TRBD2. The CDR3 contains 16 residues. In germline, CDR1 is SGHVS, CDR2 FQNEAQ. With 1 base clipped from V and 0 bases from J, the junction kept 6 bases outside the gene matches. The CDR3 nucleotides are TGTGCCAGCAGCTTAGGTGCTAGCGGAAGCTCCTACGAGCAGTACTTC. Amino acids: CASSLGASGSSYEQYF.

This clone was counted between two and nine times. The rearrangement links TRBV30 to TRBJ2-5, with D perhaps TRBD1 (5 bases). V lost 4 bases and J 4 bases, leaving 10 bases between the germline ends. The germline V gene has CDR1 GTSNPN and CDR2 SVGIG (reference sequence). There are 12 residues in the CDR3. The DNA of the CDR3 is TGTGCCTGGACTCAGGGTGCAGAGACCCAGTACTTC. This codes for CAWTQGAETQYF.

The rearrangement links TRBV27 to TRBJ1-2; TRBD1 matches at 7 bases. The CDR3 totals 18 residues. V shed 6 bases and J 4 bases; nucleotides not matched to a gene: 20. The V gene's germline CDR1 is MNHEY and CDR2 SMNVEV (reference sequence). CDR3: CASSSNRDRSPSSYGYTF. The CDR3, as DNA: TGTGCCAGCAGCTCAAACCGGGACAGAAGTCCTTCGAGCTATGGCTACACCTTC.

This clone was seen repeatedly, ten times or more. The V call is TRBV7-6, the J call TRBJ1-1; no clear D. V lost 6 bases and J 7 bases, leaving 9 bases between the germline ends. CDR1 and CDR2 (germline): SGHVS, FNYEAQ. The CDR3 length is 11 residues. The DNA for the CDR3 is TGTGCCAGCAGGAATCAGGTTGAAGCTTTCTTT. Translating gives CASRNQVEAFF.

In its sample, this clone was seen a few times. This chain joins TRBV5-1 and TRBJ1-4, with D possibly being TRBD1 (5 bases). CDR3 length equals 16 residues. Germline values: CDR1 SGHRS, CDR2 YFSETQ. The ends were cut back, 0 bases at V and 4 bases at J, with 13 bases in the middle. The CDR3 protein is CASSLEYRQRNEKLFF. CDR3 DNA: TGCGCCAGCAGCTTGGAGTATAGACAGCGTAATGAAAAACTGTTTTTT.

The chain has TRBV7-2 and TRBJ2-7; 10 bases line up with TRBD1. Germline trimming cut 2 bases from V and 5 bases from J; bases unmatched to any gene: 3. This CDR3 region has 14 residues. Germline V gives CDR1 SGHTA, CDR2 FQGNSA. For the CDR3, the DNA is TGTGCCAGCAGCTTACTCGGGACAGGGGACGAGCAGTACTTC. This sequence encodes CASSLLGTGDEQYF.

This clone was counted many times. The CDR3 region has the DNA TGCAGCGTTGTTACAGGGATGGGTGGCTACACCTTC. Translation gives CSVVTGMGGYTF. The chain recombines TRBV29-1 with TRBJ1-2, with D tentatively TRBD1 (6 bases). The CDR3 contains 12 residues. V lost 4 bases and J lost 7, with 13 bases in between. Germline CDR1 SQVTM, CDR2 ANQGSEA.

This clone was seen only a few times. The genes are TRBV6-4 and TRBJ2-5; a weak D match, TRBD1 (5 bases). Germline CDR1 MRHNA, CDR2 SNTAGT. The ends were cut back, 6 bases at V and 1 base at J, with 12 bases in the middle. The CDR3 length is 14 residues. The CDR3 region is CASSSTGSQETQYF. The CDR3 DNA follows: TGTGCCAGCAGCTCTACAGGATCCCAAGAGACCCAGTACTTC.

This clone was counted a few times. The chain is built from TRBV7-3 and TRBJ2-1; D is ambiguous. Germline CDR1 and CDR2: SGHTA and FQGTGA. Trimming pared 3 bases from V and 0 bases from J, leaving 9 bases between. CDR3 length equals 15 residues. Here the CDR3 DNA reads TGTGCCAGCAGCTTTACCTCGAGCTCCTACAATGAGCAGTTCTTC. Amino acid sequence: CASSFTSSSYNEQFF.

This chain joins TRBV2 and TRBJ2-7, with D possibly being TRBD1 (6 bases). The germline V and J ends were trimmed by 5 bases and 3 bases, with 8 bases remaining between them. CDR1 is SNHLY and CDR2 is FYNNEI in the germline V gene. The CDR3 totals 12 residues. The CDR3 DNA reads TGTGCCAGCAGTACGGACAGCTACGAGCAGTACTTC. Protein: CASSTDSYEQYF. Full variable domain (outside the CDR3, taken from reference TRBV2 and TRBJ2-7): EPEVTQTPSHQVTQMGQEVILRCVPISNHLYFYWYRQILGQKVEFLVSFYNNEISEKSEIFDDQFSVERPDGSNFTLKIRSTKLEDSAMYFCASSTDSYEQYFGPGTRLTVT.

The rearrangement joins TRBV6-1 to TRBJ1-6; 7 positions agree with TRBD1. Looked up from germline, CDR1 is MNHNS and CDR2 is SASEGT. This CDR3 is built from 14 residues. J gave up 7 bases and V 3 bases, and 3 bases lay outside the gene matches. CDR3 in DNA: TGTGCCAGCAGTGAGAGGGGACAGAATTCACCCCTCCACTTT. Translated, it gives CASSERGQNSPLHF.

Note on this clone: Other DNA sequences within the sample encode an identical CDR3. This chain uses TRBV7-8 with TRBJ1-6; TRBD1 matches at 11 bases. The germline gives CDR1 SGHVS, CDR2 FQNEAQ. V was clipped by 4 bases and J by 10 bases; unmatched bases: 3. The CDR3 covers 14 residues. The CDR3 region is CASSSGTGGSPLHF. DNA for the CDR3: TGTGCCAGCAGCTCCGGGACAGGGGGATCACCCCTCCACTTT.

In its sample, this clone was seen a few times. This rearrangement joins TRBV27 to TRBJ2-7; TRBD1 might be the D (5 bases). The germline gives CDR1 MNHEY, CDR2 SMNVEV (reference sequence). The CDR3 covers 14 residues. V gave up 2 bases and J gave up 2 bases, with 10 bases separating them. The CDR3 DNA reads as TGTGCCAGCAGTTTACAGGGTGGGCCCTACGAGCAGTACTTC. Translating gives CASSLQGGPYEQYF.

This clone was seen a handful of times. CDR3 sequence (DNA): TGTGCCAGCTCACCACCGGGGCCCTACCATTACGAGCAGTACTTC. Amino acid sequence: CASSPPGPYHYEQYF. This chain links TRBV18 with TRBJ2-7, with D possibly being TRBD1 (5 bases). With 0 bases removed from V and 4 bases from J, the gap between germline ends came to 13 bases. From germline, CDR1 is KGHSH and CDR2 LQKENI. This CDR3 is 15 amino acids long.

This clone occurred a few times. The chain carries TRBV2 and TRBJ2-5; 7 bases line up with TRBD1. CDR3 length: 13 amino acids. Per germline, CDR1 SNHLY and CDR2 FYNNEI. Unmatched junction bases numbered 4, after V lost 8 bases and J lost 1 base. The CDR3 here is CASVQGPQETQYF. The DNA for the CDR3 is TGTGCCAGCGTACAGGGGCCCCAAGAGACCCAGTACTTC.

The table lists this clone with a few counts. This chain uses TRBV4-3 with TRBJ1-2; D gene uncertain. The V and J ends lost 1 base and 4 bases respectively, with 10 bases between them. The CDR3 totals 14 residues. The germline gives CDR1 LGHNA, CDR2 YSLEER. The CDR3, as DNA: TGCGCCAGCAGCCAAGCCGTAATATTCTATGGCTACACCTTC. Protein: CASSQAVIFYGYTF.

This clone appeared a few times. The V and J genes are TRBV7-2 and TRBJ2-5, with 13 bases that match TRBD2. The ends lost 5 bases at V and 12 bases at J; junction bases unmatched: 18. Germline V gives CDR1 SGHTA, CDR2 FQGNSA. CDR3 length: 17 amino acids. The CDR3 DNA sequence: TGTGCCAGCAGCCATGGACTAGCGGGGGAGAGTCCAAGAGAAGAGTACTTC. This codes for CASSHGLAGESPREEYF.

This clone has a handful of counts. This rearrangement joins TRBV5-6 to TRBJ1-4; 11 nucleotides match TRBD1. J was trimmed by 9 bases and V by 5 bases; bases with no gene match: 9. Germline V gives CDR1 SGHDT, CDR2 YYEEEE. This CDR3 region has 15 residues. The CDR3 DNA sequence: TGTGCCAGCAGTTCGAAGGACAGGGGGCTCCAAAAACTGTTTTTT. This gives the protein CASSSKDRGLQKLFF.

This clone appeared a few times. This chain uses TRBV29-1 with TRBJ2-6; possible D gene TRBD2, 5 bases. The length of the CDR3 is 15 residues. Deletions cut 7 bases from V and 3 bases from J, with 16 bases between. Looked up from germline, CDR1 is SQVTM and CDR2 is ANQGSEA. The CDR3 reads CSASDSVSGANVLTF. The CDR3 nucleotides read TGCAGCGCCTCGGACTCTGTAAGTGGGGCCAACGTCCTGACTTTC.

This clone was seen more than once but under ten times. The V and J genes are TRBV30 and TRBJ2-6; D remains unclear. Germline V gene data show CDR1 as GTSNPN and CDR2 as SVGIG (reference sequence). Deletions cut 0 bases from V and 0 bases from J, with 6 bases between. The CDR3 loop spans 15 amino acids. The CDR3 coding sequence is TGTGCCTGGAGTGTAGGCGGCTCTGGGGCCAACGTCCTGACTTTC. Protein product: CAWSVGGSGANVLTF.

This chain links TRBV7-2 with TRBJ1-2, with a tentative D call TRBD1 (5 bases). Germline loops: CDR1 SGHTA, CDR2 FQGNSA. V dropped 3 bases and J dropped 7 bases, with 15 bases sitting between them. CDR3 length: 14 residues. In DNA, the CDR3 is TGTGCCAGCAGCTTCCGCTTAGGGGAGGGTGGCTACACCTTC. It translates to CASSFRLGEGGYTF.

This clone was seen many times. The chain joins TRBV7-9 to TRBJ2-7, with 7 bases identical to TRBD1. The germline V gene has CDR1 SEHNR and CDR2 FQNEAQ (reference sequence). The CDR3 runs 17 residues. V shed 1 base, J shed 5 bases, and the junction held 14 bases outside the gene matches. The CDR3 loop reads CASSLGRRGQVVDEQYF. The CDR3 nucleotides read TGTGCCAGCAGCTTAGGACGAAGAGGACAGGTCGTAGACGAGCAGTACTTC.